The rows below give T cell receptor beta chains drawn from one sample of a study of T-cell memory formation after mild COVID-19. TCRdb re-called the 5' RACE reads with MiXCR, one entry per CDR3 protein. The profile shows about 210,000 distinct CDR3 sequences, under 30% of them singletons. What was sequenced was PBMCs or a T cell subset sorted from them (not recorded which). Source of these receptors: an adult woman who had mild COVID-19 (a few samples of this study predate the infection). Cell type and time point are not known. Both conserved end residues are part of each CDR3. Each record gives: D gene, clone size, J gene, V gene, CDR3 protein, CDR3 DNA. D genes are given only for firm matches. Size is stated for part of the rows, as once, few or many counts, or as a class when the clone is expanded.

. | . | TRBJ2-7 | TRBV4-3 | CASSQEGPRGGSYEQYF | TGCGCCAGCAGCCAAGAGGGCCCCAGGGGTGGCTCCTACGAGCAGTACTTC
TRBD1 | few | TRBJ2-3 | TRBV11-2 | CASSLEITGVADTQYF | TGTGCCAGCAGCTTAGAGATTACAGGGGTCGCAGATACGCAGTATTTT
. | few | TRBJ2-7 | TRBV27 | CASSLRATSYEQYF | TGTGCCAGCAGTTTACGGGCGACATCCTACGAGCAGTACTTC
. | . | TRBJ2-5 | TRBV18 | CASSPTGNQETQYF | TGTGCCAGCTCACCAACCGGGAACCAAGAGACCCAGTACTTC
TRBD2 | few | TRBJ2-7 | TRBV4-1 | CASSQVPSGGDEQYF | TGCGCCAGCAGCCAAGTCCCTAGCGGGGGAGACGAGCAGTACTTC
. | . | TRBJ2-6 | TRBV20-1 | CSASPGHSSSGANVLTF | TGCAGTGCTAGCCCGGGACACTCATCCTCTGGGGCCAACGTCCTGACTTTC
TRBD1 | many | TRBJ2-2 | TRBV11-2 | CASSSSQGWELFF | TGTGCCAGCAGTTCCTCACAGGGGTGGGAGCTGTTTTTT
. | . | TRBJ1-2 | TRBV7-9 | CASETATGGYTF | TGTGCCAGCGAAACAGCCACTGGGGGCTACACCTTC
TRBD1 | few | TRBJ2-1 | TRBV20-1 | CSASPGQGLASEQFF | TGCAGTGCGAGTCCGGGACAGGGCTTAGCAAGTGAGCAGTTCTTC
TRBD2 | few | TRBJ2-1 | TRBV7-6 | CASSPTGTSGYGEQFF | TGTGCCAGCAGCCCAACCGGGACTAGCGGGTATGGGGAGCAGTTCTTC
TRBD2 | few | TRBJ2-1 | TRBV12-3/TRBV12-4 | CASSLSSSGDEQFF | TGTGCCAGCAGTTTAAGTTCTAGCGGGGATGAGCAGTTCTTC
TRBD1 | few | TRBJ2-1 | TRBV20-1 | CSAIHRGKSSYNEQFF | TGCAGTGCTATCCACAGGGGAAAAAGCTCCTACAATGAGCAGTTCTTC
. | once | TRBJ2-1 | TRBV7-2 | CASSREKRSSYNEQFF | TGTGCCAGCAGCCGTGAGAAGCGGAGCTCCTACAATGAGCAGTTCTTC
TRBD1 | . | TRBJ1-6 | TRBV9 | CASSPRTGENSPLHF | TGTGCCAGCAGCCCCCGGACAGGGGAGAATTCACCCCTCCACTTT
. | . | TRBJ2-1 | TRBV7-9 | CASSQWEVLRDEQFF | TGTGCCAGCAGCCAGTGGGAGGTCTTAAGGGATGAGCAGTTCTTC
TRBD2 | . | TRBJ2-3 | TRBV11-3 | CASSPHSGRVDTQYF | TGTGCCAGCAGCCCCCACAGCGGGAGGGTGGATACGCAGTATTTT
. | . | TRBJ1-5 | TRBV7-9 | CASSLENQPQHF | TGTGCCAGCAGCTTAGAGAATCAGCCCCAGCATTTT
TRBD1 | . | TRBJ2-7 | TRBV7-6 | CASSQGTGCAYEQYF | TGTGCCAGCAGCCAAGGGACAGGGTGCGCGTACGAGCAGTACTTC
. | . | TRBJ2-1 | TRBV7-9 | CASSLTASNEQFF | TGTGCCAGCAGCTTAACGGCTAGCAATGAGCAGTTCTTC
. | few | TRBJ2-3 | TRBV29-1 | CSVSWAISTDTQYF | TGCAGCGTTTCTTGGGCAATTAGCACAGATACGCAGTATTTT
. | few | TRBJ1-1 | TRBV5-4 | CASSSGGQRSSTEAFF | TGTGCCAGCAGCTCCGGAGGGCAGCGTTCCAGCACTGAAGCTTTCTTT
TRBD2 | few | TRBJ2-7 | TRBV3-1 | CASSQGARQGTSGRVDEQYF | TGTGCCAGCAGCCAAGGGGCCCGACAGGGGACTAGCGGGAGGGTCGACGAGCAGTACTTC
TRBD1 | . | TRBJ1-2 | TRBV12-3/TRBV12-4 | CASSSTGGGYGYTF | TGTGCCAGCAGTTCCACAGGGGGCGGGTATGGCTACACCTTC
. | . | TRBJ1-1 | TRBV7-9 | CASSFGRENTEAFF | TGTGCCAGCAGCTTCGGACGGGAGAACACTGAAGCTTTCTTT
. | few | TRBJ2-2 | TRBV7-9 | CASSPRRGSGELFF | TGTGCCAGCAGCCCCCGGAGGGGCTCCGGGGAGCTGTTTTTT
. | . | TRBJ2-1 | TRBV27 | CASSLWGRGNNEQFF | TGTGCCAGCAGTTTATGGGGGCGCGGGAACAATGAGCAGTTCTTC
. | few | TRBJ1-1 | TRBV20-1 | CSNLPPNTEAFF | TGCAGTAACCTCCCCCCGAACACTGAAGCTTTCTTT
TRBD1 | few | TRBJ2-1 | TRBV15 | CATSRRQGMGNEQFF | TGTGCCACCAGCAGGAGACAGGGTATGGGCAATGAGCAGTTCTTC
. | . | TRBJ1-5 | TRBV24-1 | CATSDRGEGDQPQHF | TGTGCCACCAGTGATAGGGGTGAAGGGGATCAGCCCCAGCATTTT
. | few | TRBJ1-2 | TRBV5-1 | CASSLGYYGYTF | TGCGCCAGCAGCTTGGGGTACTATGGCTACACCTTC
TRBD1 | few | TRBJ2-1 | TRBV24-1 | CATAYGQGASNEQFF | TGTGCCACCGCGTACGGACAGGGGGCAAGCAATGAGCAGTTCTTC
. | few | TRBJ2-5 | TRBV20-1 | CSASGYPGPRQETQYF | TGCAGTGCTAGTGGATATCCGGGCCCACGGCAAGAGACCCAGTACTTC
TRBD2 | . | TRBJ2-3 | TRBV7-8 | CASSTRPQAGGRDTQYF | TGTGCCAGCAGCACTCGGCCTCAGGCGGGGGGGAGAGATACGCAGTATTTT
. | . | TRBJ2-2 | TRBV2 | CASSEVRTGELFF | TGTGCCAGCAGTGAAGTCCGCACCGGGGAGCTGTTTTTT
TRBD2 | few | TRBJ2-5 | TRBV7-2 | CASSLGVLAGQETQYF | TGTGCCAGCAGCTTAGGAGTCTTAGCGGGCCAAGAGACCCAGTACTTC
TRBD1 | . | TRBJ2-7 | TRBV5-1 | CASTPGGQGLSYEQYF | TGCGCCAGCACTCCGGGGGGACAGGGGCTCTCCTACGAGCAGTACTTC
. | . | TRBJ1-2 | TRBV20-1 | CSAPQRGDGGYTF | TGCAGTGCTCCCCAACGTGGGGACGGAGGCTACACCTTC
TRBD2 | few | TRBJ2-1 | TRBV20-1 | CSAPSAGDEQFF | TGCAGTGCTCCCTCAGCGGGAGATGAGCAGTTCTTC
TRBD2 | few | TRBJ2-1 | TRBV24-1 | CATSDSILAPTYNEQFF | TGTGCCACCAGTGATTCGATACTAGCGCCCACCTACAATGAGCAGTTCTTC
. | few | TRBJ2-3 | TRBV24-1 | CATSDLSNTQYF | TGTGCCACCAGTGATTTGTCGAATACGCAGTATTTT
TRBD1 | once | TRBJ1-2 | TRBV5-1 | CASSTDRQGRNYGYTF | TGCGCCAGCAGCACAGATCGACAGGGTAGAAACTATGGCTACACCTTC
. | . | TRBJ2-5 | TRBV5-1 | CASKRDETQYF | TGCGCCAGCAAAAGGGACGAGACCCAGTACTTC
. | . | TRBJ2-5 | TRBV11-2 | CASSLDYLGVSYQETQYF | TGTGCCAGCAGCTTAGATTATCTCGGGGTTTCGTACCAAGAGACCCAGTACTTC
. | . | TRBJ1-1 | TRBV29-1 | CSVESPTPEAFF | TGCAGCGTTGAATCACCGACACCTGAAGCTTTCTTT
. | . | TRBJ2-3 | TRBV7-2 | CASSLGRQDTQYF | TGTGCCAGCAGCTTAGGCCGGCAGGATACGCAGTATTTT
TRBD2 | . | TRBJ2-3 | TRBV7-8 | CASSLLAGGRTDTQYF | TGTGCCAGCAGCTTACTAGCGGGGGGAAGGACAGATACGCAGTATTTT